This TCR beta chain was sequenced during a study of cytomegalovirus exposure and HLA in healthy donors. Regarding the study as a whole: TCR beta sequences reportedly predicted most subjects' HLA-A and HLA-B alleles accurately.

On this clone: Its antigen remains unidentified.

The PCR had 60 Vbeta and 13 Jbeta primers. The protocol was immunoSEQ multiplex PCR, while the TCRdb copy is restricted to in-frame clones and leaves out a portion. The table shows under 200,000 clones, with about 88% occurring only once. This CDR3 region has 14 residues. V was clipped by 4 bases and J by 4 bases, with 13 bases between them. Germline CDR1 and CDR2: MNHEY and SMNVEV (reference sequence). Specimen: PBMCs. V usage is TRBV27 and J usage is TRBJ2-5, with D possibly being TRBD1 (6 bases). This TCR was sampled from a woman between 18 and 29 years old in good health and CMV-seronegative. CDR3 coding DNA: TGTGCCAGCAGTTCCAGGGTAGGGGGAGAGACCCAGTACTTC. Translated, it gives CASSSRVGGETQYF.